This is a list of T cell receptor beta chains from one sample in a study of shared clonotypes between healthy human individuals. Sequenced by immunoSEQ multiplex PCR; TCRdb stores in-frame clones only, minus some. The repertoire holds roughly 1,800,000 clones, with about 95% as singletons. Sequenced input: naive CD8+ T cells sorted from blood. The receptors were gathered from a young man in good health. The CDR3 runs from the conserved cysteine through the conserved F or W. Each record gives: J gene, V gene, D gene, clone size, CDR3 protein, CDR3 DNA. A D gene is named only where the DNA matches it firmly. The size entry is marked missing in some rows and otherwise reads once, few, many or a size class.

J: TRBJ2-2; V: TRBV13; D: TRBD2; size: NA; CDR3: CASSLDGLAGNTGELFF; DNA: TGTGCCAGCAGCTTAGATGGACTAGCGGGAAACACCGGGGAGCTGTTTTTT
J: TRBJ2-7; V: TRBV4-3; D: NA; size: NA; CDR3: CASSPGRTRGHEQYF; DNA: TGCGCCAGCAGCCCAGGTCGTACCAGGGGTCACGAGCAGTACTTC
J: TRBJ2-7; V: TRBV4-3; D: TRBD2; size: NA; CDR3: CASSQGLAGEYEQYF; DNA: TGCGCCAGCAGCCAGGGACTAGCGGGAGAGTACGAGCAGTACTTC
J: TRBJ2-1; V: TRBV6-1; D: TRBD2; size: NA; CDR3: CASSEGWTSLNEQFF; DNA: TGTGCCAGCAGTGAAGGGTGGACTAGTCTCAATGAGCAGTTCTTC
J: TRBJ2-5; V: TRBV29-1; D: NA; size: NA; CDR3: CSVESAPRQETQYF; DNA: TGCAGCGTTGAATCGGCCCCTCGCCAAGAGACCCAGTACTTC
J: TRBJ2-7; V: TRBV15; D: NA; size: NA; CDR3: CATSREGQGHSYEQYF; DNA: TGTGCCACCAGCAGAGAAGGTCAGGGGCACTCCTACGAGCAGTACTTC
J: TRBJ2-3; V: TRBV2; D: TRBD2; size: NA; CDR3: CASSEAGTSGETDTQYF; DNA: TGTGCCAGCAGTGAAGCGGGGACTAGCGGGGAAACAGATACGCAGTATTTT
J: TRBJ2-2; V: TRBV9; D: NA; size: NA; CDR3: CASSVGGSTGELFF; DNA: TGTGCCAGCAGCGTAGGGGGATCCACCGGGGAGCTGTTTTTT
J: TRBJ1-3; V: TRBV19; D: NA; size: NA; CDR3: CASSPRDRLNPYF; DNA: TGTGCCAGTAGTCCCCGGGACCGCCTAAATCCATATTTT
J: TRBJ2-7; V: TRBV4-1; D: NA; size: NA; CDR3: CASSQAGAREQYF; DNA: TGCGCCAGCAGCCAGGCAGGGGCGAGGGAGCAGTACTTC
J: TRBJ1-2; V: TRBV6-1; D: NA; size: NA; CDR3: CASSEASATPYGYTF; DNA: TGTGCCAGCAGTGAAGCGTCTGCTACCCCCTATGGCTACACCTTC
J: TRBJ2-4; V: TRBV30; D: NA; size: NA; CDR3: CAWNSKLAKNIQYF; DNA: TGTGCCTGGAACAGTAAGCTAGCCAAAAACATTCAGTACTTC
J: TRBJ2-7; V: TRBV5-8; D: TRBD1; size: NA; CDR3: CASSDTGTVHEQYF; DNA: TGTGCCAGCAGCGACACCGGGACAGTCCACGAGCAGTACTTC
J: TRBJ2-1; V: TRBV5-1; D: TRBD1; size: NA; CDR3: CASSLGTGSDEQFF; DNA: TGCGCCAGCAGCTTGGGGACAGGGAGCGATGAGCAGTTCTTC
J: TRBJ2-7; V: TRBV29-1; D: TRBD2; size: NA; CDR3: CSVGLAGGISYEQYF; DNA: TGCAGCGTTGGACTAGCGGGAGGAATCTCCTACGAGCAGTACTTC
J: TRBJ2-1; V: TRBV9; D: NA; size: NA; CDR3: CASSAPPFNEQFF; DNA: TGTGCCAGCAGCGCCCCTCCGTTCAATGAGCAGTTCTTC
J: TRBJ2-4; V: TRBV6-6; D: NA; size: NA; CDR3: CASSYYDTGFKNIQYF; DNA: TGTGCCAGCAGTTATTACGACACAGGTTTCAAAAACATTCAGTACTTC
J: TRBJ1-1; V: TRBV6-1; D: NA; size: NA; CDR3: CASNRNRMNTEAFF; DNA: TGTGCCAGCAATCGGAACAGAATGAACACTGAAGCTTTCTTT
J: TRBJ2-3; V: TRBV28; D: NA; size: NA; CDR3: CASSTGTPSPDTQYF; DNA: TGTGCCAGCAGCACCGGGACCCCCAGTCCAGATACGCAGTATTTT
J: TRBJ2-1; V: TRBV4-1; D: TRBD1; size: NA; CDR3: CASSQTGSSYNEQFF; DNA: TGCGCCAGCAGCCAGACAGGGAGCTCCTACAATGAGCAGTTCTTC
J: TRBJ1-3; V: TRBV2; D: NA; size: NA; CDR3: CASSELPGTGNTIYF; DNA: TGTGCCAGCAGTGAACTCCCGGGAACTGGAAACACCATATATTTT
J: TRBJ1-2; V: TRBV6-1; D: NA; size: NA; CDR3: CASSEAVIPGVDGYTF; DNA: TGTGCCAGCAGTGAAGCGGTTATCCCAGGGGTTGACGGCTACACCTTC
J: TRBJ2-7; V: TRBV5-8; D: NA; size: NA; CDR3: CASSLLDNSYEQYF; DNA: TGTGCCAGCAGCTTGCTGGACAATTCCTACGAGCAGTACTTC
J: TRBJ2-1; V: TRBV29-1; D: NA; size: few; CDR3: CSVVGNEQFF; DNA: TGCAGCGTTGTAGGGAATGAGCAGTTCTTC